This T cell receptor (beta chain) was identified during a study of cytomegalovirus exposure and HLA in healthy donors. Looking at the study overall: An earlier analysis found fewer than 140 million unique TCR beta sequences from about 190 million T cells. Study observations and caveats: Per a prior analysis, the majority of TCR beta V segments were productive roughly 87% or roughly 30% of the time.

In regard to this clone: Its specificity is not known.

The PCR used 60 Vbeta and 13 Jbeta primers. TCRdb keeps only in-frame clones here, not all; method: immunoSEQ multiplex PCR. The data contain roughly 110,000 clones, about 71% of them singletons. This TCR came from a boy younger than 18 in good health and CMV-seronegative. Sample: PBMCs.

In DNA, the CDR3 is TGCGCCAGCAGTGAGTCTGTCAAAACTAGTTACCCAAATGAGCAGTTCTTC. Its protein is CASSESVKTSYPNEQFF. The J gene is TRBJ2-1, the V gene TRBV10-2; maybe TRBD2 (5 bases). The CDR3 runs 17 residues. CDR1 and CDR2 from the germline V gene are WSHSY and SAAADI. Trimming removed 0 bases at V and 7 bases at J, with 19 bases between.